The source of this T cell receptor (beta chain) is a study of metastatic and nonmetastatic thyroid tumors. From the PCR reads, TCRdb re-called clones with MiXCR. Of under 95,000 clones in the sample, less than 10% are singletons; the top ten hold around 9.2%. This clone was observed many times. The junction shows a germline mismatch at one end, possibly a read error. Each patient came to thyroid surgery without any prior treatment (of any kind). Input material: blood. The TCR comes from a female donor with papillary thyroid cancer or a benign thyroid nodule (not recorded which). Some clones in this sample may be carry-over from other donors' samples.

The DNA for the CDR3 is TGTGCCAGCAGAGTTCTAACGACAGGGGAAGGGCTCTTC. Protein sequence: CASRVLTTGEGLF. The J gene is TRBJ2-7, the V gene TRBV28, with 8 bases matching TRBD1. The CDR3 contains 13 residues. CDR1 is MDHEN, CDR2 SYDVKM, per germline.